This TCR beta chain emerged from a study of shared clonotypes between healthy human individuals. About the research overall: Every donor yielded three CD4 naive, three CD4 memory, two CD8 naive and one CD8 memory plate.

CD45RO negativity and positive selection for CCR7 defined naive CD8 cells, a population that excluded terminally differentiated effector memory CD45RA+ cells. Adults of Caucasian background living in Nashville, Tennessee made up all donors. Original data processing: Filtering differed since immunoSEQ provided only junctions, with no quality scores. Produced via immunoSEQ multiplex PCR; TCRdb's table is partial and in-frame only. V and J calls and clone size are those listed in that table; D and trimming were worked out from the DNA. The repertoire holds 600,000 or so clones, 95% to 98% seen once, with approximately 0.33% in the top ten. Trimming stripped 3 bases from V and 3 bases from J, with 12 bases between. The CDR3 contains 15 residues. The germline gives CDR1 SGHVS, CDR2 FQNEAQ.

This chain links TRBV7-8 with TRBJ2-1, with D possibly being TRBD2 (5 bases). Sequenced sample: naive CD8+ T cells sorted from blood. The sequence derives from a man aged 25 to 40 in good health. The CDR3 spells CASSFGVANYNEQFF. The CDR3 DNA sequence: TGTGCCAGCAGCTTTGGGGTAGCGAACTACAATGAGCAGTTCTTC.